The entry that follows covers one TCR beta chain sequence. Antigen unknown. Germline CDR1 is SGHRS and CDR2 is YFSETQ. With 4 bases removed from V and 3 bases from J, the gap between germline ends came to 11 bases. CDR3 size: 14 residues. This sample is drawn from a study of beta chain features in type 1 diabetes. Across the study: What patients shared with healthy donors was a similar profile of age, gender and cell yields. Study-level results: Moderately but significantly shorter TCRB CDR3s were found in Type 1 diabetes patients in all four CD4+ subsets. VDJ junctions sequenced from type 1 diabetes patients showed fewer insertions and more deletions.

Cell sorting via CD45RO/CCR7/CD25/CD127/CD95/CD27 was performed to obtain CD4+ naive, central memory, regulatory and stem cell-like memory cells. Sorting produced populations that all topped 98% purity. Expressed TCRB transcripts were sequenced because the isolated RNA had all been reverse transcribed beforehand. The assay was immunoSEQ multiplex PCR, and TCRdb's table has in-frame clones only and misses some. Among about 15,000 clones listed, approximately 68% were seen once. The chain uses TRBV5-1 and TRBJ2-1; TRBD2 might be the D (6 bases). The receptor was derived from a man younger than 40 with type 1 diabetes. Sequencing was performed on Tregs from blood. CDR3 amino acids: CASSLAPYYNEQFF. The CDR3 DNA sequence: TGCGCCAGCAGCCTAGCGCCCTACTACAATGAGCAGTTCTTC.